The rows below give T cell receptor beta chains drawn from one sample of a study of blood T cell repertoires in COVID-19. Generated by immunoSEQ multiplex PCR, the TCRdb table keeps only in-frame clones and is missing some. The table shows around 94,000 clones, with 75% to 90% occurring only once. Sequencing used peripheral blood. The receptors come from a man older than 75 with acute or convalescent COVID-19. Each CDR3 is given with its conserved first and last residue.

V gene	CDR3 protein
TRBV9	CASSVSASGDNEQFF
TRBV6-6	CASSYVGEKDTQYF
TRBV4-3	CASSQEIGDSYNEQFF
TRBV5-6	CASSFNTGRETQYF
TRBV9	CASSVDQGDNEQFF
TRBV5-1	CASSLDGRREPSYEQYF
TRBV11-1	CASSLYSNTGELFF
TRBV5-1	CASSPQGNYGYTF
TRBV5-1	CASSWGTGYDEQYF
TRBV11-2	CASSLDSRSQYF
TRBV5-6	CASSVGLAGGADTQYF
TRBV20-1	CSAPLYNEQFF
TRBV7-2	CASSLQGHSNYEQYF
TRBV5-6	CASSTLAENTDTQYF
TRBV15	CATSSGDRMNTEAFF
TRBV7-2	CASSRRGTGVTGELFF
TRBV14	CASSQDRTFNYGYTF
TRBV28	CASSSGTRNNEQYF
TRBV15	CATSSGQGQETQYF
TRBV5-1	CASSTGTANTEAFF
TRBV15	CATSETLATGDNEQFF
TRBV19	CASQDRGRGDSPLHF
TRBV11-3	CASSGGTSTDTQYF
TRBV28	CASSSLFSGRANNEQFF
TRBV7-2	CASRIIAGGYSEQFF